This T cell receptor beta chain comes out of a study of T cells in Graves' hyperthyroidism and ophthalmopathy. Ten or more counts support this clonotype. Its antigen is not identified. From germline, CDR1 is GTSNPN and CDR2 SVGIG (reference sequence). The CDR3 spans 11 residues. V was cut by 1 base and J by 4 bases, with 5 bases left in between. Whole-study findings and limits: Most clonotypes that expanded in the thyroid above 0.001 also showed up in blood.

TCR beta CDR3 sequences were amplified from RNA transcripts. HTBI primers drove first-round RT-PCR of the TCR CDR3. TCRdb reanalysed the multiplex PCR reads using MiXCR and keeps one entry per CDR3 protein. In the table there are about 400,000 distinct CDR3 sequences, roughly 13% of which are singletons. The sequence was obtained from a young woman with Graves' hyperthyroidism. The rearrangement uses TRBV30 and TRBJ2-7; no reliable D call. The source material was blood. The CDR3 DNA is TGTGCCTGGAGTGAGGGATACGAGCAGTACTTC. Translating gives CAWSEGYEQYF.